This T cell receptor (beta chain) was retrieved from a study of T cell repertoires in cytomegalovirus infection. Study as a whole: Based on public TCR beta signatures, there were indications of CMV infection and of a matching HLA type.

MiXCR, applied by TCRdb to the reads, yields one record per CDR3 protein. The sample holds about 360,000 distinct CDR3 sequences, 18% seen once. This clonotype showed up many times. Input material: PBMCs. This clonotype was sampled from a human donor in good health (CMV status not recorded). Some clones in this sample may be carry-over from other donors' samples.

This CDR3 is CASSLGQGMTYEQYF. Written as DNA, the CDR3 is TGTGCCAGCAGCTTAGGTCAGGGGATGACCTACGAGCAGTACTTC. V and J are TRBV7-9 and TRBJ2-7; the D gene is possibly TRBD1 (6 bases). V was trimmed by 1 base and J by 2 bases, leaving 12 bases between them. CDR1 and CDR2 from the germline V gene are SEHNR and FQNEAQ (reference sequence). The CDR3 extends over 15 amino acids.